Following are 3 T cell receptor beta chains from one sample sequenced in a study of breast tumors, draining lymph nodes, adjacent tissues. The lymph nodes were axillary draining lymph nodes from breast cancer patients. TCRdb ran MiXCR on the multiplex PCR reads and lists one entry per CDR3 protein. The table has about 230,000 distinct CDR3 sequences, about 30% seen once. Specimen: axillary lymph node tissue. These receptors came from a female donor with breast cancer. Some clones in this sample may be carry-over from other donors' samples.

The V gene is TRBV24-1, the J gene TRBJ2-1; D is uncertain. The V gene's germline CDR1 is KGHDR and CDR2 SFDVKD. With 5 bases removed from V and 6 bases from J, the gap between germline ends came to 4 bases. The CDR3 covers 11 residues. CDR3 coding DNA: TGTGCCACCAGTGCTAGCAATGAGCAGTTCTTC. Its protein is CATSASNEQFF.

This clonotype was counted ten times or more. The chain carries TRBV6-6 and TRBJ1-5; 7 bases are shared with TRBD1. Germline V gene data show CDR1 as MNHNY and CDR2 as SVGAGI (reference sequence). Trimming at V came to 7 bases and at J to 9 bases, leaving 12 bases not matched to a gene. The length of the CDR3 is 14 residues. CDR3 region: CASNPRDSSSPQHF. The CDR3 DNA reads as TGTGCCAGCAATCCCCGGGACAGCAGTTCGCCCCAGCATTTT.

This clonotype was seen at least ten times. The gene calls are TRBV20-1 and TRBJ2-1; 7 nucleotides agree with TRBD2. The CDR3 sequence is 15 residues long. J lost 2 bases, V lost 6 bases, and 10 bases had no gene match. The germline gives CDR1 DFQATT, CDR2 SNEGSKA (reference sequence). CDR3 DNA: TGCAGTGCCACACCGGGGACTACTCCCTACAATGAGCAGTTCTTC. Protein product: CSATPGTTPYNEQFF.